The 29 T cell receptor beta chains below were found in one sample sequenced in a study of blood T cell repertoires in COVID-19. Method: immunoSEQ multiplex PCR; TCRdb's copy keeps in-frame clones and lacks some. The table has around 300,000 clones, 75% to 90% seen once. Specimen: PBMCs or T cells enriched from blood (not recorded which). These receptors all stem from a woman between 40 and 50 years old who had recovered from COVID-19.

The chain couples TRBV9 to TRBJ1-1; D is unresolved. This CDR3 is 16 amino acids long. Trimming shortened V by 0 bases and J by 4 bases, and 16 bases separated the two germline ends. The V gene's germline CDR1 is SGDLS and CDR2 YYNGEE. As DNA, the CDR3 is TGTGCCAGCAGCGTAGAAGCCTCGATGAGGGCCACTGAAGCTTTCTTT. Its protein is CASSVEASMRATEAFF.

This sequence joins TRBV5-1 and TRBJ1-2, with 9 bases that match TRBD1. The CDR3 contains 17 residues. From germline, CDR1 is SGHRS and CDR2 YFSETQ. Trimming cost V 0 bases and J 2 bases; bases outside gene matches: 8. CDR3 in amino acids: CASSLGTGGLGNYGYTF. Written as DNA, the CDR3 is TGCGCCAGCAGCTTGGGAACAGGGGGCTTGGGGAACTATGGCTACACCTTC.

The count of this clone is one. This chain joins TRBV5-1 and TRBJ2-3, with TRBD2 identical over 7 bases. The germline V gene has CDR1 SGHRS and CDR2 YFSETQ. The trim removed 4 bases at V and 1 base at J, leaving 6 bases unmatched. This CDR3 comprises 15 residues. CDR3 amino acids: CASSPGLAGTDTQYF. As DNA, the CDR3 is TGCGCCAGCAGCCCGGGGCTAGCGGGCACAGATACGCAGTATTTT.

The sample holds a few counts of this clone. The gene calls are TRBV11-2 and TRBJ1-4, with D hard to call. The CDR3 length is 17 residues. Trimming stripped 5 bases from V and 0 bases from J, with 16 bases between. The germline gives CDR1 SGHAT, CDR2 FQNNGV. CDR3 in DNA: TGTGCCAGCAGCCGGACTCTCCACAGCTCAACTAATGAAAAACTGTTTTTT. Amino acids: CASSRTLHSSTNEKLFF.

The chain carries TRBV15 and TRBJ1-5; D is possibly TRBD1 (6 bases). The CDR3 extends over 15 amino acids. V lost 2 bases and J 0 bases, leaving 8 bases between the germline ends. Germline loops: CDR1 LNHNV, CDR2 YYDKDF (reference sequence). The DNA of the CDR3 is TGTGCCACCAGCAGACAGGGGTATAGCAATCAGCCCCAGCATTTT. Protein: CATSRQGYSNQPQHF.

This clone has a single count. The chain couples TRBV7-9 to TRBJ1-5, with D perhaps matching TRBD1 (6 bases). The germline CDR1 and CDR2 sequences are SEHNR and FQNEAQ (reference sequence). The CDR3 is 16 amino acids. Trimming took 2 bases from V and 5 from J, leaving 16 bases between them. CDR3 sequence (DNA): TGTGCCAGCAGCTTATACCGGGGCAAGGGGGATCAGCCCCAGCATTTT. This gives the protein CASSLYRGKGDQPQHF.

This chain connects TRBV11-2 to TRBJ2-2; 8 nucleotides align to TRBD2. Germline loops: CDR1 SGHAT, CDR2 FQNNGV. V was clipped by 1 base and J by 1 base; unmatched bases: 5. The CDR3 extends over 17 amino acids. CDR3 loop: CASSLGSSGGNTGELFF. The DNA for the CDR3 is TGTGCCAGCAGCTTAGGGAGCAGCGGGGGGAACACCGGGGAGCTGTTTTTT.

The chain links TRBV18 to TRBJ2-3, with D perhaps TRBD2 (5 bases). Trimming cost V 4 bases and J 0 bases, with 20 bases left between them. This CDR3 has 18 amino acids. In germline, CDR1 is KGHSH, CDR2 LQKENI. The chain's CDR3 is CASSLDRHSDPSTDTQYF. The CDR3 nucleotides read TGTGCCAGCTCACTCGACCGTCATAGCGATCCTAGCACAGATACGCAGTATTTT. Full variable domain (remainder filled in from reference TRBV18 and TRBJ2-3): NAGVMQNPRHLVRRRGQEARLRCSPMKGHSHVYWYRQLPEEGLKFMVYLQKENIIDESGMPKERFSAEFPKEGPSILRIQQVVRGDSAAYFCASSLDRHSDPSTDTQYFGPGTRLTVL.

This clone was counted a few times. V gene TRBV29-1 combines with J gene TRBJ1-2; 10 nucleotides agree with TRBD1. Germline V gives CDR1 SQVTM, CDR2 ANQGSEA. V trimming: 6 bases; J trimming: 8 bases; junction bases outside the gene matches: 3. The CDR3 loop spans 11 amino acids. The CDR3 loop is CSVGTGAGYTF. The CDR3 coding sequence is TGCAGCGTGGGGACAGGGGCGGGCTACACCTTC.

This chain's CDR3 is CASRITGTGVYEQYF. For the CDR3, the DNA is TGTGCCAGCAGGATCACCGGGACAGGGGTCTACGAGCAGTACTTC. The rearrangement uses TRBV13 and TRBJ2-7; the match to TRBD1 covers 10 bases. Germline V CDR1 and CDR2: PRHDT, FYEKMQ (reference sequence). The CDR3 is 15 amino acids. V shed 6 bases, J shed 3 bases, and the junction held 8 bases outside the gene matches.

The V call is TRBV11-2, the J call TRBJ2-1; 7 bases line up with TRBD1. This CDR3 comprises 15 residues. Germline-derived CDR1 and CDR2 are SGHAT and FQNNGV. The V gene end was trimmed by 5 bases and the J gene end by 5 bases; junction bases not matched to a gene: 9. In DNA form, the CDR3 reads TGTGCCAGCAGCGAATACAGGGGTTCGAACAATGAGCAGTTCTTC. Residues: CASSEYRGSNNEQFF.

The rearrangement joins TRBV7-9 to TRBJ2-1; weak D call: TRBD2 (6 bases). Germline CDR1 SEHNR, CDR2 FQNEAQ (reference sequence). The length of the CDR3 is 17 residues. V was cut by 1 base and J by 4 bases, with 17 bases left in between. The CDR3 reads CASSLGGVRDRYNEQFF. CDR3 in DNA: TGTGCCAGCAGCTTAGGGGGGGTCCGAGACCGATACAATGAGCAGTTCTTC.

DNA for the CDR3: TGTGCCAGCTCACCCTCCGGGTTTCGGGTTATCAACTATGGCTACACCTTC. Protein product: CASSPSGFRVINYGYTF. The V gene is TRBV18, the J gene TRBJ1-2; D not certain. The CDR3 length is 17 residues. The germline CDR1 and CDR2 sequences are KGHSH and LQKENI. V lost 3 bases, J lost 2 bases, and 19 bases lay in between. The complete variable domain, with remaining parts taken from reference TRBV18 and TRBJ1-2, reads NAGVMQNPRHLVRRRGQEARLRCSPMKGHSHVYWYRQLPEEGLKFMVYLQKENIIDESGMPKERFSAEFPKEGPSILRIQQVVRGDSAAYFCASSPSGFRVINYGYTFGSGTRLTVV.

V gene TRBV6-1 combines with J gene TRBJ2-2, with 8 bases identical to TRBD2. Germline V lookup: CDR1 MNHNS, CDR2 SASEGT. There are 16 residues in the CDR3. The V gene end was trimmed by 4 bases and the J gene end by 3 bases; junction bases not matched to a gene: 7. CDR3 residues: CASSVVAGGYTGELFF. The CDR3 nucleotides are TGTGCCAGCAGTGTTGTGGCGGGGGGCTACACCGGGGAGCTGTTTTTT.

The chain uses TRBV15 and TRBJ2-1, with a weak D call TRBD1 (5 bases). Trimming left V 5 bases short and J 5 bases short, with 13 bases between. The CDR3 is 14 amino acids. The germline V gene has CDR1 LNHNV and CDR2 YYDKDF (reference sequence). Here the CDR3 DNA reads TGTGCCACCAGCCCGCAGCAGGGTCACAATGAGCAGTTCTTC. Residues: CATSPQQGHNEQFF.

The chain employs TRBV11-2 and TRBJ1-5; possibly TRBD1 for D (5 bases). CDR1 and CDR2 (germline): SGHAT, FQNNGV. The length of the CDR3 is 14 residues. V lost 4 bases and J 3 bases, leaving 10 bases between the germline ends. The CDR3 sequence is CASSSRDLNQPQHF. CDR3 nucleotides: TGTGCCAGCAGCTCCAGGGATCTCAATCAGCCCCAGCATTTT. The full variable domain, completed using reference TRBV11-2 and TRBJ1-5, is EAGVAQSPRYKIIEKRQSVAFWCNPISGHATLYWYQQILGQGPKLLIQFQNNGVVDDSQLPKDRFSAERLKGVDSTLKIQPAKLEDSAVYLCASSSRDLNQPQHFGDGTRLSIL.

V usage is TRBV14 and J usage is TRBJ1-4; D remains ambiguous. The V end was cut by 1 base, the J end by 6 bases, with 12 bases between. The CDR3 loop spans 15 amino acids. Germline V gene sequence: CDR1 SGHDN, CDR2 FVKESK. Written as DNA, the CDR3 is TGTGCCAGCAGCCAAGCGCGTCCCTTGGATGAAAAACTGTTTTTT. This sequence encodes CASSQARPLDEKLFF.

The chain is built from TRBV4-3 and TRBJ2-7, with 7 bases fitting TRBD1. The trim removed 3 bases at V and 3 bases at J, leaving 8 bases unmatched. This CDR3 spans 15 amino acids. CDR1 and CDR2 from the germline V gene are LGHNA and YSLEER. The CDR3 DNA reads TGCGCCAGCAGCCAGGGACAGAGCACTAACTACGAGCAGTACTTC. It is translated as CASSQGQSTNYEQYF.

V and J are TRBV4-1 and TRBJ1-1; D call uncertain. CDR3 length: 17 residues. V lost 3 bases, J lost 0 bases, and 17 bases lay in between. CDR1 and CDR2 (germline): MGHRA, YSYEKL. This CDR3 reads CASSHGGRRRLNTEAFF. The CDR3, as DNA: TGCGCCAGCAGCCATGGTGGCAGGCGACGGTTGAACACTGAAGCTTTCTTT.

The chain combines TRBV6-5 with TRBJ2-1; tentatively, D is TRBD1 (5 bases). CDR3 size: 14 residues. Trimming left V 2 bases short and J 7 bases short, with 12 bases between. The germline CDR1 and CDR2 sequences are MNHEY and SVGAGI. The CDR3 spells CASSYGQGRNEQFF. The DNA of the CDR3 is TGTGCCAGCAGTTACGGGCAGGGAAGGAATGAGCAGTTCTTC.

Of note for this clone: Other DNA variants within this sample encode the same CDR3. This chain uses TRBV5-1 with TRBJ2-1, with D perhaps matching TRBD2 (5 bases). Trimming removed 4 bases from V and 1 base from J, with 12 bases in between. Looked up from germline, CDR1 is SGHRS and CDR2 is YFSETQ. The length of the CDR3 is 15 residues. The CDR3 DNA reads as TGCGCCAGCAGCCTTGGAAGCGGTTCCTACAATGAGCAGTTCTTC. The encoded protein is CASSLGSGSYNEQFF.

The rearrangement uses TRBV5-1 and TRBJ1-1; a weak D match, TRBD1 (5 bases). The V gene lost 0 bases and the J gene lost 6 bases, with 9 bases spanning the gap. The CDR3 extends over 13 amino acids. Per the germline V gene, CDR1 is SGHRS and CDR2 is YFSETQ. DNA of the CDR3: TGCGCCAGCAGCTTGGAAGCAGGGTCTGAAGCTTTCTTT. Translating it yields CASSLEAGSEAFF.

The V call is TRBV27, the J call TRBJ1-1, with D maybe TRBD1 (5 bases). Germline values: CDR1 MNHEY, CDR2 SMNVEV (reference sequence). V gave up 9 bases and J gave up 4 bases, with 12 bases separating them. The CDR3 has 12 residues. The CDR3 spells CASWGGVTEAFF. CDR3 nucleotides: TGTGCCAGTTGGGGGGGGGTCACTGAAGCTTTCTTT.

The J gene is TRBJ2-1, the V gene TRBV9; 11 bases match TRBD2. V gave up 0 bases and J gave up 0 bases; unmatched junction bases: 14. This CDR3 has 21 residues. Germline CDR1 SGDLS, CDR2 YYNGEE. In DNA, the CDR3 is TGTGCCAGCAGCGTAGGAAGGGGACTAGCGGTTCTAAGGAGCTCCTACAATGAGCAGTTCTTC. Encoded protein: CASSVGRGLAVLRSSYNEQFF.

This clone was seen just once. V gene TRBV9 combines with J gene TRBJ1-1; 7 bases match TRBD1. The CDR3 has 15 residues. Per germline, CDR1 SGDLS and CDR2 YYNGEE. Trimming removed 4 bases from V and 0 bases from J; junction bases left unmatched: 6. CDR3 nucleotide sequence: TGTGCCAGCAGCCCCCGGGGACAGTTGAACACTGAAGCTTTCTTT. Translation gives CASSPRGQLNTEAFF.

This clone is a singleton in its sample. V and J are TRBV7-3 and TRBJ2-3; tentative D call: TRBD2 (6 bases). Trimming left V 5 bases short and J 0 bases short, with 18 bases between. This CDR3 comprises 17 residues. Germline CDR1 is SGHTA and CDR2 is FQGTGA. The CDR3 protein is CASSDHPSARSTDTQYF. CDR3 nucleotide sequence: TGTGCCAGCAGCGACCATCCTAGCGCGCGAAGCACAGATACGCAGTATTTT.

Only a few counts were recorded for this clone. The chain employs TRBV19 and TRBJ1-2; D ambiguous. The V gene lost 2 bases and the J gene lost 5 bases, with 12 bases spanning the gap. This CDR3 region has 14 residues. Germline V gene sequence: CDR1 LNHDA, CDR2 SQIVND (reference sequence). The CDR3, as DNA: TGTGCCAGTAGTATACGTCCCCAGATTTATGGCTACACCTTC. Amino acids: CASSIRPQIYGYTF.

The CDR3 protein is CASSLDPGGTGELFF. The CDR3 nucleotides read TGTGCCAGCAGCTTGGACCCAGGGGGCACCGGGGAGCTGTTTTTT. The chain joins TRBV5-5 to TRBJ2-2; 7 bases are a match to TRBD1. CDR3 length: 15 amino acids. V was pared by 0 bases and J by 4 bases, with 3 bases of the junction left unmatched. Germline V gene lookup returns CDR1 SGHKS and CDR2 YYEKEE (reference sequence).

J is TRBJ2-1 and V is TRBV5-8; D unresolved. Germline values: CDR1 SGHTS, CDR2 YDEGEE. V lost 4 bases to trimming and J lost 9 bases, with 17 bases between them. This CDR3 has 14 amino acids. The CDR3 sequence: CASSQPSAYGEQFF. CDR3 nucleotide sequence: TGTGCCAGCAGCCAACCCTCCGCGTATGGTGAGCAGTTCTTC. Combining the CDR3 with reference TRBV5-8 and TRBJ2-1 gives the whole variable domain EAGVTQSPTHLIKTRGQQATLRCSPISGHTSVYWYQQALGLGLQFLLWYDEGEERNRGNFPPRFSGRQFPNYSSELNVNALELEDSALYLCASSQPSAYGEQFFGPGTRLTVL.